The 31 T cell receptor beta chains below were found in one sample sequenced in a study of CD8+ T cells in alopecia areata. Treatment: oral pan-JAK inhibitor, 5-10 mg twice daily. Sequencing relied on a cDNA template that was reverse transcribed from extracted RNA. Assay: immunoSEQ multiplex PCR; the TCRdb copy retains only in-frame clones and omits some. The data contain over 150,000 clones, about 60% of them singletons. The specimen was CD4+ T cells sorted from blood, collected at week 24, from a patient treated with tofacitinib. The receptors were gathered from a human donor with alopecia areata.

V usage is TRBV30 and J usage is TRBJ1-5, with a possible D match to TRBD1 (6 bases). The V end lost 3 bases, the J end lost 2 bases, and 11 bases lay between the germline ends. This CDR3 contains 14 residues. Germline V gene sequence: CDR1 GTSNPN, CDR2 SVGIG (reference sequence). This CDR3 is CAWSRAGGNQPQHF. CDR3 coding DNA: TGTGCCTGGAGCAGGGCAGGGGGCAATCAGCCCCAGCATTTT.

The chain has TRBV5-1 and TRBJ1-4; tentatively, D is TRBD1 (5 bases). Germline-derived CDR1 and CDR2 are SGHRS and YFSETQ. Trimming removed 0 bases from V and 5 bases from J, with 17 bases in between. The CDR3 has 17 residues. The CDR3 nucleotides are TGCGCCAGCAGCTTGGGAGTTAGCAGGGCCACAAATGAAAAACTGTTTTTT. It encodes CASSLGVSRATNEKLFF.

The CDR3 bases are TGTGCCTGGAGTCCGACAGGTAGGCTCTACGAGCAGTACTTC. Encoded protein: CAWSPTGRLYEQYF. V usage is TRBV30 and J usage is TRBJ2-7; D possibly corresponds to TRBD1 (6 bases). There are 14 residues in the CDR3. Trimming took off 2 bases at V and 3 bases at J, with 14 bases between the two ends. Germline V gene lookup returns CDR1 GTSNPN and CDR2 SVGIG (reference sequence).

The sample holds many counts of this clone. This chain connects TRBV10-3 to TRBJ2-6, with unresolved D. The CDR3 loop spans 15 amino acids. Looked up from germline, CDR1 is ENHRY and CDR2 is SYGVKD. Trimming cost V 1 base and J 2 bases, with 6 bases left between them. CDR3 DNA sequence: TGTGCCATCAGTGAGTGGGTAACTGGGGCCAACGTCCTGACTTTC. Its translation: CAISEWVTGANVLTF.

Comments on this clone: The junction shows a germline mismatch at one end, possibly a read error. The V and J genes are TRBV4-1 and TRBJ1-5; D is possibly TRBD1 (6 bases). The CDR3 loop spans 16 amino acids. Germline assignment: CDR1 MGHRA and CDR2 YSYEKL. The CDR3 DNA follows: TGTGCCAGCAGCCCGAGGGGGGAGGGAAGCAATCAGCCCCAGCATTTT. Protein sequence: CASSPRGEGSNQPQHF.

This sequence joins TRBV13 and TRBJ1-2; D unclear. Trimming pared 4 bases from V and 7 bases from J, leaving 16 bases between. CDR1 and CDR2 (germline): PRHDT, FYEKMQ (reference sequence). CDR3 size: 14 residues. CDR3 region: CASSSRSTEGGYTF. As DNA, the CDR3 is TGTGCCAGCAGCTCCCGATCAACAGAGGGTGGCTACACCTTC.

V usage is TRBV27 and J usage is TRBJ1-4; tentative D call: TRBD1 (6 bases). Germline assignment: CDR1 MNHEY and CDR2 SMNVEV (reference sequence). This CDR3 has 15 residues. V lost 4 bases to trimming and J lost 4 bases, with 13 bases between them. CDR3 bases: TGTGCCAGCAGTTCGCAGGGGTTTCTTAATGAAAAACTGTTTTTT. This gives the protein CASSSQGFLNEKLFF.

This sequence joins TRBV2 and TRBJ2-2; 9 nucleotides agree with TRBD1. The length of the CDR3 is 14 residues. V lost 7 bases and J lost 4; bases outside the gene matches: 4. The germline V gene encodes CDR1 SNHLY and CDR2 FYNNEI. CDR3 in amino acids: CASKGQGGTGELFF. Written as DNA, the CDR3 is TGTGCCAGCAAGGGACAGGGAGGCACCGGGGAGCTGTTTTTT.

This clone has a handful of counts. The V gene is TRBV20-1, the J gene TRBJ1-1; the D gene is possibly TRBD1 (5 bases). Germline V gene sequence: CDR1 DFQATT, CDR2 SNEGSKA (reference sequence). Trimming shortened V by 4 bases and J by 5 bases, and 8 bases separated the two germline ends. This CDR3 region has 11 residues. CDR3 nucleotides: TGCAGTGCTATTGGGGGAACTGAAGCTTTCTTT. Protein: CSAIGGTEAFF.

The chain recombines TRBV30 with TRBJ2-7; no reliable D call. The germline CDR1 and CDR2 sequences are GTSNPN and SVGIG (reference sequence). The germline V and J ends were trimmed by 0 bases and 2 bases, with 8 bases remaining between them. This CDR3 is built from 13 residues. The CDR3 DNA reads TGTGCCTGGAGTGTTTTGGCCCCCTACGAGCAGTACTTC. It specifies CAWSVLAPYEQYF.

The gene calls are TRBV15 and TRBJ2-2; no clear D. Germline V gene sequence: CDR1 LNHNV, CDR2 YYDKDF (reference sequence). The V and J ends lost 3 bases and 13 bases respectively, with 15 bases between them. The CDR3 loop spans 13 amino acids. The CDR3 sequence: CATSRELHLRLFF. The DNA for the CDR3 is TGTGCCACCAGCAGGGAACTACATCTTAGGCTGTTTTTT.

The chain employs TRBV2 and TRBJ1-5; D might be TRBD1 (5 bases). CDR3 length equals 16 residues. Germline loops: CDR1 SNHLY, CDR2 FYNNEI. With 4 bases removed from V and 3 bases from J, the gap between germline ends came to 16 bases. CDR3 residues: CASSGGGAPHNQPQHF. CDR3 bases: TGTGCCAGCAGTGGAGGCGGGGCACCGCACAATCAGCCCCAGCATTTT.

The chain couples TRBV6-6 to TRBJ1-5, with D perhaps matching TRBD1 (5 bases). Germline CDR1 is MNHNY and CDR2 is SVGAGI (reference sequence). Trimming cost V 5 bases and J 4 bases, with 15 bases left between them. The CDR3 consists of 15 residues. CDR3 loop: CASSVLGTGNQPQHF. Here the CDR3 DNA reads TGTGCCAGCAGTGTACTCGGGACGGGTAATCAGCCCCAGCATTTT.

This clone has more than one count but fewer than ten. V usage is TRBV29-1 and J usage is TRBJ2-5, with TRBD2 identical over 10 bases. This CDR3 has 15 amino acids. The V gene end was trimmed by 6 bases and the J gene end by 1 base; junction bases not matched to a gene: 8. CDR1 and CDR2 (germline): SQVTM, ANQGSEA. CDR3 bases: TGCAGCGTAGAAACAGCGGGGGGGTCCCAAGAGACCCAGTACTTC. Its translation: CSVETAGGSQETQYF.

The chain couples TRBV5-1 to TRBJ2-5, with D possibly called TRBD1 or TRBD2 (6 bases each). The length of the CDR3 is 13 residues. Trimming took off 4 bases at V and 4 bases at J, with 11 bases between the two ends. CDR1 and CDR2 from the germline V gene are SGHRS and YFSETQ. CDR3 sequence reads: CASSGGRTETQYF. DNA for the CDR3: TGCGCCAGCAGCGGGGGGCGGACAGAGACCCAGTACTTC.

V and J are TRBV29-1 and TRBJ2-7, with a weak D call TRBD1 (5 bases). Germline CDR1 and CDR2: SQVTM and ANQGSEA. Trimming cost V 5 bases and J 5 bases, with 13 bases left between them. CDR3 length: 12 amino acids. CDR3 region: CSVSMGLNEQYF. DNA for the CDR3: TGCAGCGTTTCCATGGGGCTGAACGAGCAGTACTTC.

The rearrangement links TRBV7-8 to TRBJ1-5; TRBD1 agrees at 9 bases. CDR1 is SGHVS and CDR2 is FQNEAQ in the germline V gene. The V gene end was trimmed by 5 bases and the J gene end by 0 bases; junction bases not matched to a gene: 5. This CDR3 has 16 residues. The DNA of the CDR3 is TGTGCCAGCAGCCCAGGGACAGGGCTTAGCAATCAGCCCCAGCATTTT. Its translation is CASSPGTGLSNQPQHF. The whole variable domain, remainder taken from reference TRBV7-8 and TRBJ1-5, is GAGVSQSPRYKVAKRGQDVALRCDPISGHVSLFWYQQALGQGPEFLTYFQNEAQLDKSGLPSDRFFAERPEGSVSTLKIQRTQQEDSAVYLCASSPGTGLSNQPQHFGDGTRLSIL.

The chain carries TRBV7-9 and TRBJ2-1; maybe TRBD1 (6 bases). V was clipped by 5 bases and J by 4 bases, with 24 bases between them. In germline, CDR1 is SEHNR, CDR2 FQNEAQ (reference sequence). The CDR3 sequence is 18 residues long. The CDR3 DNA is TGTGCCAGCAGCCCCTTGCAGGCAGGGGCGGGTAAATACAATGAGCAGTTCTTC. Translation gives CASSPLQAGAGKYNEQFF.

The CDR3 bases are TGTGCCAGCAGCTTCCCCGGGACAGGGCAAGAGACCCAGTACTTC. Protein sequence: CASSFPGTGQETQYF. This chain links TRBV7-2 with TRBJ2-5; 9 bases line up with TRBD1. Germline CDR1 reads SGHTA; CDR2 reads FQGNSA. The length of the CDR3 is 15 residues. After removal of 3 bases from V and 2 bases from J, the junction contained 4 bases not matched to a gene.

The chain couples TRBV2 to TRBJ1-6; 9 bases map to TRBD1. With V trimmed by 7 bases and J by 5 bases, 9 bases remained unmatched. Germline V gives CDR1 SNHLY, CDR2 FYNNEI. The CDR3 extends over 16 amino acids. CDR3 in amino acids: CASNRVGTGNNSPLHF. CDR3 nucleotides: TGTGCCAGCAATCGGGTTGGGACAGGGAATAATTCACCCCTCCACTTT.

The J gene is TRBJ2-3, the V gene TRBV4-1; D call uncertain. The CDR3 is 14 residues long. V gave up 0 bases and J gave up 0 bases, with 4 bases separating them. Germline V gene lookup returns CDR1 MGHRA and CDR2 YSYEKL. The CDR3 reads CASSQDLSTDTQYF. CDR3 nucleotides: TGCGCCAGCAGCCAAGATTTGAGCACAGATACGCAGTATTTT.

There are a few counts of this clone. CDR3 coding DNA: TGTGCCAGCAGCCAAGGGGGGGGCTACAATGAGCAGTTCTTC. It yields the protein CASSQGGGYNEQFF. The gene calls are TRBV4-2 and TRBJ2-1, with 7 positions matching TRBD2. Losses at the gene ends were 1 base for V and 3 bases for J; bases not matched to a gene: 0. In germline, CDR1 is LGHNA, CDR2 YNFKEQ. The CDR3 covers 14 residues.

The chain employs TRBV2 and TRBJ1-1; D is undetermined. Trimming cost V 7 bases and J 4 bases, with 10 bases left between them. Germline loops: CDR1 SNHLY, CDR2 FYNNEI. This CDR3 region has 12 residues. Here the CDR3 reads CASKVQPTEAFF. CDR3 bases: TGTGCCAGCAAGGTCCAACCCACTGAAGCTTTCTTT.

V gene TRBV18 combines with J gene TRBJ1-2; a possible D gene is TRBD1 (6 bases). Per germline, CDR1 KGHSH and CDR2 LQKENI. The CDR3 covers 13 residues. V lost 2 bases and J lost 5, with 9 bases in between. The CDR3 nucleotides read TGTGCCAGCTCACCAGGTACAGGGTATGGCTACACCTTC. Its translation is CASSPGTGYGYTF.

This clone was seen a few times. This chain connects TRBV29-1 to TRBJ2-3; a possible D gene is TRBD2 (5 bases). Between the trimmed V and J ends, which lost 1 base and 2 bases, there was a span of 10 bases. The CDR3 has 14 residues. Germline lookup yields CDR1 SQVTM and CDR2 ANQGSEA. CDR3 DNA: TGCAGCGTTGAAGTCCGGGGTTTCACAGATACGCAGTATTTT. It translates to CSVEVRGFTDTQYF.

The chain links TRBV27 to TRBJ1-2, with 8 bases fitting TRBD1. CDR3 length: 14 residues. J gave up 4 bases and V 5 bases, and 6 bases lay outside the gene matches. Looked up from germline, CDR1 is MNHEY and CDR2 is SMNVEV (reference sequence). CDR3 protein: CASSGRGHGYGYTF. The CDR3 region has the DNA TGTGCCAGCAGTGGCAGGGGGCATGGCTATGGCTACACCTTC.

The chain carries TRBV18 and TRBJ2-4, with D possibly matching TRBD1 (6 bases). Germline CDR1 reads KGHSH; CDR2 reads LQKENI. Trimming pared 4 bases from V and 2 bases from J, leaving 18 bases between. The CDR3 is 17 residues long. The CDR3 is CASSHGQPGDPKNIQYF. DNA of the CDR3: TGTGCCAGCTCACACGGACAGCCCGGGGACCCCAAAAACATTCAGTACTTC.

V is TRBV29-1 and J is TRBJ2-5; D remains unclear. Germline CDR1 is SQVTM and CDR2 is ANQGSEA. The CDR3 contains 13 residues. Trimming cost V 4 bases and J 2 bases, with 11 bases left between them. The CDR3, as DNA: TGCAGCGTTGGGCTTAGGACGCAAGAGACCCAGTACTTC. Translating gives CSVGLRTQETQYF.

This clone was counted a few times. The chain has TRBV15 and TRBJ2-5, with a possible D match to TRBD1 (6 bases). Between the trimmed V and J ends, which lost 0 bases and 1 base, there was a span of 9 bases. This CDR3 has 15 residues. Germline V lookup: CDR1 LNHNV, CDR2 YYDKDF (reference sequence). Written as DNA, the CDR3 is TGTGCCACCAGCAGAGATCGGGACACCCAAGAGACCCAGTACTTC. It translates to CATSRDRDTQETQYF.

The chain combines TRBV30 with TRBJ2-2; D unclear. In germline, CDR1 is GTSNPN, CDR2 SVGIG (reference sequence). Trimming removed 3 bases at V and 3 bases at J, with 5 bases between. This CDR3 has 12 residues. This chain's CDR3 is CAWRVHTGELFF. The CDR3, as DNA: TGTGCCTGGAGAGTCCACACCGGGGAGCTGTTTTTT.

This clone was observed a handful of times. The rearrangement uses TRBV7-9 and TRBJ1-6; TRBD1 might be the D (5 bases). The ends were cut back, 1 base at V and 6 bases at J, with 19 bases in the middle. Germline lookup yields CDR1 SEHNR and CDR2 FQNEAQ (reference sequence). The CDR3 runs to 18 residues. The CDR3 DNA reads TGTGCCAGCAGCTTAGAGTCTGTTTCCGGGGCCATTAATTCACCCCTCCACTTT. Translation: CASSLESVSGAINSPLHF.